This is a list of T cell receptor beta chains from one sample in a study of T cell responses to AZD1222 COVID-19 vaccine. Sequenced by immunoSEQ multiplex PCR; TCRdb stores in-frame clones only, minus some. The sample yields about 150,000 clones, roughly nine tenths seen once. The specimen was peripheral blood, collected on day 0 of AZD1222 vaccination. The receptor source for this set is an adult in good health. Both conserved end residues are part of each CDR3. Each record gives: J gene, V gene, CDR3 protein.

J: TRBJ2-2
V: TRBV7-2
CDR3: CASSLAAVGDANTGELFF

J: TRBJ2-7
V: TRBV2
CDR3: CASSASGVLYF

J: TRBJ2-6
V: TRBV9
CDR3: CASSVLGGRSGANVLTF

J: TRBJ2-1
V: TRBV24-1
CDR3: CATSSGGHARVYNEQFF

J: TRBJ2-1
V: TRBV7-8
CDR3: CASSSDRGGEQFF

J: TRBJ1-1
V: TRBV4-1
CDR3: CASSQASDTEAFF

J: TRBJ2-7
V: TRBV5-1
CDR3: CASSLRPRQGNSYEQYF

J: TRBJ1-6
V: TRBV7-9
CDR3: CASSWTGGNSPLHF

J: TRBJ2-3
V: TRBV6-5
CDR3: CASRRTGSTDTQYF

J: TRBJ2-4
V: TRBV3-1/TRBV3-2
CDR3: CASSQLAGAKNIQYF

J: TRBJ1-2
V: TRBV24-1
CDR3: CATSDRDRGYYGYTF